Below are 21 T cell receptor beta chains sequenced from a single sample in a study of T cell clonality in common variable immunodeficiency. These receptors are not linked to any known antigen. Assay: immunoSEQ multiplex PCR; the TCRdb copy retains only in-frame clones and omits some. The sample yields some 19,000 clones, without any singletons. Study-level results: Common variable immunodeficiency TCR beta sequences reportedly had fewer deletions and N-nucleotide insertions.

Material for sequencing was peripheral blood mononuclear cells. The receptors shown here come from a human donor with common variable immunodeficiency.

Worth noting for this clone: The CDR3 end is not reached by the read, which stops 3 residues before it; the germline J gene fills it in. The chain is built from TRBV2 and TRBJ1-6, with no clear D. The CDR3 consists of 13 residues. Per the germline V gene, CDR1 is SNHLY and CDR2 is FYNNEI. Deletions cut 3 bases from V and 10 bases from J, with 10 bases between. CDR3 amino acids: CASSERGYSPLHF. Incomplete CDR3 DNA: TGTGCCAGCAGTGAGCGCGGGTACTCACCC.

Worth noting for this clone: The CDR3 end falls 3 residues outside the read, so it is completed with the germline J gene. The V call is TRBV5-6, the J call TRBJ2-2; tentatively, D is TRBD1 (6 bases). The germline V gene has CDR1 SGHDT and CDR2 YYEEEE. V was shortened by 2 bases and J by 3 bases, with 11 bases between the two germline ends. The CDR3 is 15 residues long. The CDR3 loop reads CASSFGTIYTGELFF. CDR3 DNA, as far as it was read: TGTGCCAGCAGCTTCGGGACAATCTACACCGGGGAG.

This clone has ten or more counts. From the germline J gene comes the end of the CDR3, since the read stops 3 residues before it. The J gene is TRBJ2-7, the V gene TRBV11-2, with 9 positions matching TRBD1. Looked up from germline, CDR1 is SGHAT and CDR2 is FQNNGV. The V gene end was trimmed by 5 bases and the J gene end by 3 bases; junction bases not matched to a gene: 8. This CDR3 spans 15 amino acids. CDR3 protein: CASSTHRGPIYEQYF. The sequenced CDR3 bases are TGTGCCAGCAGCACCCACAGGGGGCCTATCTACGAG.

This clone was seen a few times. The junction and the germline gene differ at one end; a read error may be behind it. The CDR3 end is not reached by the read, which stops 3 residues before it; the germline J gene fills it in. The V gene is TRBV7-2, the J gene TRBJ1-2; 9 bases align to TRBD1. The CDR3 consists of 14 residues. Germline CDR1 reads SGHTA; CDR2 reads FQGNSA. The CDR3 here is CASSLEGQGYRYTF. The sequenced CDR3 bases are TGTGCCAGCAGCTTAGAGGGACAGGGCTATCGC.

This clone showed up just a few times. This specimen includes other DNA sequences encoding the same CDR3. The part of the CDR3 DNA that was read is TGTGCCAGCAGCTTAGTCTCCGGGTACGAG. It is translated as CASSLVSGYE. The full CDR3 protein is CASSLVSGYEQYF. The J gene is TRBJ2-7, the V gene TRBV7-2; D remains ambiguous. From the germline J gene comes the end of the CDR3, since the read stops 3 residues before it. Germline V gene data show CDR1 as SGHTA and CDR2 as FQGNSA. The CDR3 loop spans 13 amino acids. Trimming took off 1 base at V and 4 bases at J, with 8 bases between the two ends.

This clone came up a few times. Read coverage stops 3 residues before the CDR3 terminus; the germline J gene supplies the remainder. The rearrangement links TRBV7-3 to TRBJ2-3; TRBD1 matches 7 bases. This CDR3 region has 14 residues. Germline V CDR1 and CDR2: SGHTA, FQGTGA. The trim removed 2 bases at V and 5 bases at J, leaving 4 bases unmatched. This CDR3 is CASSLQGDEDTQYF. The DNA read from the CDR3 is TGTGCCAGCAGCTTACAGGGGGACGAAGATACG.

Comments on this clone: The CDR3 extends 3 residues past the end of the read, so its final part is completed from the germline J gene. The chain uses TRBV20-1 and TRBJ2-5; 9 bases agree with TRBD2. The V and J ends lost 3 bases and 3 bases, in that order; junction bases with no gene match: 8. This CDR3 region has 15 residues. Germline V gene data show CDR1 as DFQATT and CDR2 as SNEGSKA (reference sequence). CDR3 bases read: TGCAGTGCTAGCTTAACTAGCGGGCAGAAAGAGACC. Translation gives CSASLTSGQKET. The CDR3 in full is CSASLTSGQKETQYF.

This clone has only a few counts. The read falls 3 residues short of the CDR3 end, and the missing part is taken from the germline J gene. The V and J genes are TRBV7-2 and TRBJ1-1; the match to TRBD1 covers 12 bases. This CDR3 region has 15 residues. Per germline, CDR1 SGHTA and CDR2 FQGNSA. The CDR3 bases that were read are TGTGCCAGCAGCGGACCGGGACAGGGGGCAGGGGAG. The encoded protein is CASSGPGQGAGE. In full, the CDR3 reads CASSGPGQGAGEAFF.

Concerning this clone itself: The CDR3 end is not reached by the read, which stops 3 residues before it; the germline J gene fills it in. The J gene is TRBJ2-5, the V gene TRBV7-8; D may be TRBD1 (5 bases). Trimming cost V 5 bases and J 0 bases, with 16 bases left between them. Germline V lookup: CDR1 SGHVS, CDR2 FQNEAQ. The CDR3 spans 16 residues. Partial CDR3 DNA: TGTGCCAGCAGCCCTCGAAATACAGGACACCAAGAGACC. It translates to CASSPRNTGHQET. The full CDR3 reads CASSPRNTGHQETQYF.

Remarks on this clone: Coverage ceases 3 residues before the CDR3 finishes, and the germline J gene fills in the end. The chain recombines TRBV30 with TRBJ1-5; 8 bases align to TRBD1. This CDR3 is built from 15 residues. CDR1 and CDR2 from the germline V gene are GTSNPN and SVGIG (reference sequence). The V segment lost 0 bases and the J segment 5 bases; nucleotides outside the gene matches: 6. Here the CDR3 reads CAWSVVQGAYQPQHF. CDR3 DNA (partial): TGTGCCTGGAGTGTAGTCCAGGGGGCTTATCAGCCC.

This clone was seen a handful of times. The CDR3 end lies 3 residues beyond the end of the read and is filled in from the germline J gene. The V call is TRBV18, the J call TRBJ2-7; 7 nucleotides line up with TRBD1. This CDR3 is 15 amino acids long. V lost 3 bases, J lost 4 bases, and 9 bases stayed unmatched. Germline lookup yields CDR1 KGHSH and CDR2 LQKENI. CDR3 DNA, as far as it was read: TGTGCCAGCTCACCCGCCGGGACAGCTATTTACGAG. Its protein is CASSPAGTAIYE. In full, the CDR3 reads CASSPAGTAIYEQYF.

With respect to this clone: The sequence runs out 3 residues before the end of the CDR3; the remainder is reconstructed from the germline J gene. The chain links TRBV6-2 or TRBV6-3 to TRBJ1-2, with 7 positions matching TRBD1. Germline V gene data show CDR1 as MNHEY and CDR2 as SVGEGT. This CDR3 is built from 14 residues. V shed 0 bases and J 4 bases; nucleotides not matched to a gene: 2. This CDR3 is CASSYSGTAYGYTF. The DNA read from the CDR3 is TGTGCCAGCAGTTACTCCGGGACAGCCTATGGC.

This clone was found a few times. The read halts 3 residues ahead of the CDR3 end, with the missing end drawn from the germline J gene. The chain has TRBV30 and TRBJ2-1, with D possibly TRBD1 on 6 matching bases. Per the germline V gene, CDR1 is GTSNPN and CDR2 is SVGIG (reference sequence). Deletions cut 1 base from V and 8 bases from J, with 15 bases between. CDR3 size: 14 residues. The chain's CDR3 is CAWSAPTGNHEQFF. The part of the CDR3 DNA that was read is TGTGCCTGGAGTGCCCCCACAGGGAACCATGAG.

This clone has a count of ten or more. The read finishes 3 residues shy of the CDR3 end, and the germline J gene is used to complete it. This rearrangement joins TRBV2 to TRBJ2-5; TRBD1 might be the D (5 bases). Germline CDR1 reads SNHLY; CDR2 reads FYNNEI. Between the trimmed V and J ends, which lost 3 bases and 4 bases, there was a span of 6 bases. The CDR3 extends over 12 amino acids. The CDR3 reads CASSDGAETQYF. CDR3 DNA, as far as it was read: TGTGCCAGCAGTGATGGGGCAGAGACC.

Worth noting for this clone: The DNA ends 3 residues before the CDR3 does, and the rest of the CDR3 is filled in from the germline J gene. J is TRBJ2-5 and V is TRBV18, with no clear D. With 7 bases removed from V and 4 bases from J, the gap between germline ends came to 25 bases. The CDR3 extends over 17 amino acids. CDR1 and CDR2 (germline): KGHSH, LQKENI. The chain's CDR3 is CASFPQKGSIDVETQYF. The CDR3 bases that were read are TGTGCCAGCTTTCCCCAGAAAGGGTCGATAGATGTAGAGACC. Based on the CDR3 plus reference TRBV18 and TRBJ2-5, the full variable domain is NAGVMQNPRHLVRRRGQEARLRCSPMKGHSHVYWYRQLPEEGLKFMVYLQKENIIDESGMPKERFSAEFPKEGPSILRIQQVVRGDSAAYFCASFPQKGSIDVETQYFGPGTRLLVL.

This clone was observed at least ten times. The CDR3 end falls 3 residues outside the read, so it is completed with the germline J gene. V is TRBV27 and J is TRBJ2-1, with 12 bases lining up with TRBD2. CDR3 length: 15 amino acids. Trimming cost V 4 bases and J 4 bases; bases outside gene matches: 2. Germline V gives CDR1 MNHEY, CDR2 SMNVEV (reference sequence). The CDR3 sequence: CASSSLAGGYNEQFF. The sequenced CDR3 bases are TGTGCCAGCAGTTCGCTAGCGGGAGGGTACAATGAG.

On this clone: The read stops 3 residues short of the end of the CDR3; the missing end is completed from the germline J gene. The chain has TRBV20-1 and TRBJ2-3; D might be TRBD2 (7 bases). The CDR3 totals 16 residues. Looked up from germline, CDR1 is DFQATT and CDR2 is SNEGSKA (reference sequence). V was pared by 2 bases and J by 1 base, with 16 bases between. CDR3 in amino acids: CSARLGGRTRTDTQYF. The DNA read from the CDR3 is TGCAGTGCTAGACTGGGGGGGCGGACTCGCACAGATACG.

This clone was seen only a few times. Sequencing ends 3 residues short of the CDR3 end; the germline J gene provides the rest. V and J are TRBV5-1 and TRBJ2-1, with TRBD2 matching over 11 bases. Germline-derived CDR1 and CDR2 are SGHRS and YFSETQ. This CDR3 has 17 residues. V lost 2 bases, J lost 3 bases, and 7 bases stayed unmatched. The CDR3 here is CASSLGTSGSGYNEQFF. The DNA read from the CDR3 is TGCGCCAGCAGCTTAGGGACTAGCGGTTCTGGCTACAATGAG.

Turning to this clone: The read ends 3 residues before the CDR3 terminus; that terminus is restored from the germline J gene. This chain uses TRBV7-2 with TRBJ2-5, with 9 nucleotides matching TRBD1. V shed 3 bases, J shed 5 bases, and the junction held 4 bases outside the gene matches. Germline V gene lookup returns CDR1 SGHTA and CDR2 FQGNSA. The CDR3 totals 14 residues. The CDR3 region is CASSFNRGPETQYF. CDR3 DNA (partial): TGTGCCAGCAGCTTTAACAGGGGGCCGGAGACC.

CDR3 bases read: TGTGCCAGCAGCTCGAATCCCAGTGCCACAGATACG. Translating it yields CASSSNPSATDT. Given in full, the CDR3 is CASSSNPSATDTQYF. The chain carries TRBV7-9 and TRBJ2-3; D unresolved. With the read ending 3 residues before the CDR3 end, the germline J gene is used to fill in that end. The V gene's germline CDR1 is SEHNR and CDR2 FQNEAQ (reference sequence). The CDR3 consists of 15 residues. With 4 bases removed from V and 2 bases from J, the gap between germline ends came to 13 bases.

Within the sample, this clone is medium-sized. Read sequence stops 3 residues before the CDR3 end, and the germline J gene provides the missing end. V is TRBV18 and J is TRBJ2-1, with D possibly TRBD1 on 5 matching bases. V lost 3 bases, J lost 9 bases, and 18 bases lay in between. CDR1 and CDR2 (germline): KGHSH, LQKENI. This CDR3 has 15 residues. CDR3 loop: CASSPNLGVQGEQFF. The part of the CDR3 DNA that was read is TGTGCCAGCTCACCGAACTTAGGGGTCCAAGGTGAG.